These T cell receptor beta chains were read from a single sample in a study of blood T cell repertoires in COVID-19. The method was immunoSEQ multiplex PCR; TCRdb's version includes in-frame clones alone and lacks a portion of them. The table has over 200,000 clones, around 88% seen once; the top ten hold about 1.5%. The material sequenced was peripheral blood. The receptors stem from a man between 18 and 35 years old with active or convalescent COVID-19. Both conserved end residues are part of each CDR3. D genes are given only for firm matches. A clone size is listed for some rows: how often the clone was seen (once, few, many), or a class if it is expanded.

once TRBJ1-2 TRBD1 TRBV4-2 CASSHADRGLYGYTF TGTGCCAGCAGCCACGCGGACAGGGGGCTTTATGGCTACACCTTC
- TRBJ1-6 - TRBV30 CAWSVMGAGANRNSPLHF TGTGCCTGGAGTGTAATGGGGGCAGGAGCGAACCGAAATTCACCCCTCCACTTT
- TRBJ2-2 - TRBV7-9 CASSYITGELFF TGTGCCAGCAGCTATATCACCGGGGAGCTGTTTTTT
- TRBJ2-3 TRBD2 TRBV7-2 CASGRPGGYTDTQYF TGTGCCAGCGGTCGACCGGGGGGGTACACAGATACGCAGTATTTT
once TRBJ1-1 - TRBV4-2 CASSPNPGGLVVGTEAFF TGTGCCAGCAGCCCGAACCCCGGGGGGCTGGTTGTGGGGACTGAAGCTTTCTTT
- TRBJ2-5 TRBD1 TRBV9 CASSVGQSRQETQYF TGTGCCAGCAGCGTGGGACAGTCCCGCCAAGAGACCCAGTACTTC
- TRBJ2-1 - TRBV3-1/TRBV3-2 CASSQDRWSNNEQFF TGTGCCAGCAGCCAAGACCGCTGGAGTAACAATGAGCAGTTCTTC
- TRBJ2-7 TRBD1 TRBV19 CASSGNPGTGGREQYF TGTGCCAGTAGTGGAAATCCCGGGACAGGGGGAAGAGAGCAGTACTTC
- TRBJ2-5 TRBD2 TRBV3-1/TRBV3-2 CASSQGTSGSWETQYF TGTGCCAGCAGCCAGGGGACTAGCGGGAGTTGGGAGACCCAGTACTTC
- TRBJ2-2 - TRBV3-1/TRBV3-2 CASSQDLWELFF TGTGCCAGCAGCCAAGATCTCTGGGAGCTGTTTTTT
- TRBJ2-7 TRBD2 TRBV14 CASSQGWGSGRFYEQYF TGTGCCAGCAGCCAAGGTTGGGGTAGCGGGAGGTTCTACGAGCAGTACTTC
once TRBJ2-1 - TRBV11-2 CASRPIALTNYNEQFF TGTGCCAGCAGACCCATAGCCCTAACGAACTACAATGAGCAGTTCTTC
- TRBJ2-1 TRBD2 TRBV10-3 CAIFDSGSSYNEQFF TGTGCCATCTTTGATAGCGGGAGCTCCTACAATGAGCAGTTCTTC
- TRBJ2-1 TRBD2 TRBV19 CASSTGRIGNEQFF TGTGCCAGTAGTACCGGGAGGATTGGCAATGAGCAGTTCTTC
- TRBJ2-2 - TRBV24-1 CATSSGALNTGELFF TGTGCCACCAGTAGCGGAGCGCTGAACACCGGGGAGCTGTTTTTT
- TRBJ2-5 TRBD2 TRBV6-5 CASRVAGAETQYF TGTGCCAGCAGGGTAGCGGGAGCAGAGACCCAGTACTTC
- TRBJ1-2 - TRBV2 CASSFSPVVDGYTF TGTGCCAGCAGCTTTAGTCCCGTCGTCGATGGCTACACCTTC
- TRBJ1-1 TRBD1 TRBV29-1 CSVVGGGTGFTEAFF TGCAGCGTTGTCGGAGGGGGGACAGGGTTCACTGAAGCTTTCTTT
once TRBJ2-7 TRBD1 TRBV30 CAWSGQGAYEQYF TGTGCCTGGAGTGGACAGGGGGCGTACGAGCAGTACTTC
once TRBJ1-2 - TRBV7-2 CASSSQTNYGYTF TGTGCCAGCAGCTCACAGACCAACTATGGCTACACCTTC
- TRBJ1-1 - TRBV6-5 CASSYINTAGWTEAFF TGTGCCAGCAGTTACATTAACACAGCAGGTTGGACTGAAGCTTTCTTT
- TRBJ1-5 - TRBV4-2 CASSQDRTGNQPQHF TGTGCCAGCAGCCAAGATAGAACAGGCAATCAGCCCCAGCATTTT
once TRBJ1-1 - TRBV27 CASSSPGVGNTEAFF TGTGCCAGCAGCTCCCCCGGGGTGGGGAACACTGAAGCTTTCTTT
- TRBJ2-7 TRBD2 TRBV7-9 CASSLGTSGRRGIDF TGTGCCAGCAGCTTAGGGACTAGCGGGAGACGGGGTATCGACTTC
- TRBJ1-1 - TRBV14 CASSQDQGRVATEAFF TGTGCCAGCAGCCAAGATCAAGGCAGGGTGGCCACTGAAGCTTTCTTT
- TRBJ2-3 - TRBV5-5 CASSLALGRFTDTQYF TGTGCCAGCAGCTTGGCACTAGGCCGTTTCACAGATACGCAGTATTTT
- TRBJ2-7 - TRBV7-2 CASSPTGDFLTLYEQYF TGTGCCAGCAGCCCAACCGGGGACTTCCTCACCCTCTACGAGCAGTACTTC
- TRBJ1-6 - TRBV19 CASTPGGVDNSPLHF TGTGCCAGTACCCCAGGAGGAGTAGATAATTCACCCCTCCACTTT
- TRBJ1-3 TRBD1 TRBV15 CATSRGMDRGRHGNTIYF TGTGCCACCAGCAGAGGAATGGACAGGGGAAGGCATGGAAACACCATATATTTT
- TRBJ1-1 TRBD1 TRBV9 CASSVAQIGDRGSTEAFF TGTGCCAGCAGCGTAGCTCAGATAGGGGACAGGGGCTCTACGGAAGCTTTCTTT
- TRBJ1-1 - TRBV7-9 CASRRGAPLNTEAFF TGTGCCAGCCGGCGGGGCGCGCCCTTGAACACTGAAGCTTTCTTT
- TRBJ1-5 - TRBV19 CASSIVQASNQPQHF TGTGCCAGTAGTATCGTACAGGCTAGCAATCAGCCCCAGCATTTT
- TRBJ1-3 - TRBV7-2 CASSSRQFSGNTIYF TGTGCCAGCAGCTCCAGACAGTTCTCTGGAAACACCATATATTTT
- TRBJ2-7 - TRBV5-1 CASSFGGTFEQYF TGCGCCAGCAGCTTCGGAGGGACCTTCGAGCAGTACTTC
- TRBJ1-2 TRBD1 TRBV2 CASSLDRRGGYTF TGTGCCAGCAGTTTGGACAGGCGCGGGGGCTACACCTTC
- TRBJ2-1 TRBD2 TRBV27 CASSSRWTSGRARDEQFF TGTGCCAGCAGTTCACGCTGGACTAGCGGGAGGGCCAGGGATGAGCAGTTCTTC
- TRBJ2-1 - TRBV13 CASSLAGSSYNEQFF TGTGCCAGCAGCTTAGCGGGAAGCTCCTACAATGAGCAGTTCTTC
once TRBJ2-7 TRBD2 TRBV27 CASSLSTGGSYEQYF TGTGCCAGCAGTTTATCGACCGGCGGGAGTTACGAGCAGTACTTC
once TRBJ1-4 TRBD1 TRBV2 CASGRDRGGEKLFF TGTGCCAGCGGTAGGGACAGGGGAGGTGAAAAACTGTTTTTT
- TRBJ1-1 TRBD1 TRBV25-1 CASSESDRGTEAFF TGTGCCAGCAGTGAATCCGACAGGGGTACTGAAGCTTTCTTT
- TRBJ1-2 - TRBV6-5 CASRNGGGYTF TGTGCCAGCAGAAATGGGGGGGGCTACACCTTC
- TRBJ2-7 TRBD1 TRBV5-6 CASSLAQGASEQYF TGTGCCAGCAGCTTGGCGCAGGGGGCTTCCGAGCAGTACTTC
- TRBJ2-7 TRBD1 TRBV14 CASSQERTGRYYEQYF TGTGCCAGCAGCCAAGAAAGGACAGGGAGGTACTACGAGCAGTACTTC